The 10 T cell receptor beta chains reported below all come from one sample, sequenced in a study of OX40 agonist ivuxolimab in advanced cancers. Sequencing was performed with immunoSEQ multiplex PCR; in TCRdb, only in-frame clones are kept and a portion is missing. This sample has 90,000 to 100,000 clones, with over 85% found just once. The starting material was CD4+ or CD8+ T cells sorted from blood, obtained in a trial of the OX40 agonist ivuxolimab. These TCRs come from an adult with an advanced solid tumor such as melanoma, head and neck, liver or kidney cancer.

Of note for this clone: In the same sample, other DNA sequences code for this CDR3. The chain combines TRBV11-3 with TRBJ1-6, with D unclear. From germline, CDR1 is SGHNT and CDR2 YENEEA. The CDR3 totals 13 residues. Trimming shortened V by 0 bases and J by 7 bases, and 4 bases separated the two germline ends. The DNA for the CDR3 is TGTGCCAGCAGCTTAGAAGGGAATTCACCCCTCCACTTT. It encodes CASSLEGNSPLHF.

The chain uses TRBV5-1 and TRBJ2-3, with D possibly TRBD2 on 7 matching bases. The germline gives CDR1 SGHRS, CDR2 YFSETQ. The CDR3 sequence is 15 residues long. The V gene lost 6 bases and the J gene lost 3 bases, with 17 bases spanning the gap. Here the CDR3 DNA reads TGCGCCAGCAAACAAGGAAAGGGGGGGACAGATACGCAGTATTTT. It translates to CASKQGKGGTDTQYF.

The chain combines TRBV21-1 with TRBJ1-6; the DNA was not used to check the table's D call, TRBD1. TRBV21-1 is flagged as a pseudogene. The CDR3 has 16 residues. CDR3 region: CAIRLCPGQYNSPLHF. The CDR3 coding sequence is TGTGCCATCCGACTGTGTCCGGGACAGTATAATTCACCCCTCCACTTT.

The chain carries TRBV11-3 and TRBJ2-3, with a tentative D call TRBD1 (5 bases). Germline loops: CDR1 SGHNT, CDR2 YENEEA. CDR3 length equals 14 residues. Trimming left V 5 bases short and J 2 bases short, with 11 bases between. In nucleotides, the CDR3 is TGTGCCAGCAGCCCCGACAGTTCCACAGATACGCAGTATTTT. Amino acid sequence: CASSPDSSTDTQYF.

This chain links TRBV7-9 with TRBJ1-2; D possibly corresponds to TRBD1 (5 bases). V lost 2 bases to trimming and J lost 3 bases, with 7 bases between them. This CDR3 region has 13 residues. CDR1 is SEHNR and CDR2 is FQNEAQ in the germline V gene (reference sequence). CDR3 sequence reads: CASSLQGDYGYTF. The CDR3 coding sequence is TGTGCCAGCAGCTTACAGGGAGACTATGGCTACACCTTC.

The rearrangement joins TRBV5-1 to TRBJ1-4; the match to TRBD1 covers 12 bases. CDR1 and CDR2 from the germline V gene are SGHRS and YFSETQ. The CDR3 sequence is 16 residues long. V lost 2 bases and J lost 5; bases outside the gene matches: 4. The DNA of the CDR3 is TGCGCCAGCAGCTTTGGGACAGGGGGCGGGAATGAAAAACTGTTTTTT. Its translation: CASSFGTGGGNEKLFF.

This chain uses TRBV28 with TRBJ2-2; 9 nucleotides line up with TRBD2. Trimming took 8 bases from V and 5 from J; bases not matched to a gene: 9. Germline assignment: CDR1 MDHEN and CDR2 SYDVKM. This CDR3 is built from 15 residues. The CDR3 sequence is CASQLAGAITGELFF. The CDR3 bases are TGTGCCAGCCAATTAGCGGGGGCTATAACCGGGGAGCTGTTTTTT.

This chain links TRBV19 with TRBJ2-3; D ambiguous. Between the trimmed V and J ends, which lost 10 bases and 1 base, there was a span of 12 bases. This CDR3 contains 13 residues. The germline V gene has CDR1 LNHDA and CDR2 SQIVND (reference sequence). CDR3 loop: CATSPPGTDTQYF. CDR3 nucleotide sequence: TGTGCCACCTCCCCGCCAGGCACAGATACGCAGTATTTT.

This rearrangement joins TRBV4-1 to TRBJ2-7; possible D gene TRBD1, 6 bases. Trimming shortened V by 3 bases and J by 3 bases, and 9 bases separated the two germline ends. Germline V gives CDR1 MGHRA, CDR2 YSYEKL. The CDR3 runs 13 residues. Here the CDR3 reads CASSHPDSYEQYF. The CDR3 DNA sequence: TGCGCCAGCAGCCATCCGGACAGCTACGAGCAGTACTTC.

The chain has TRBV28 and TRBJ1-5; 8 nucleotides match TRBD1. Unmatched junction bases numbered 7, after V lost 6 bases and J lost 3 bases. Germline V gene sequence: CDR1 MDHEN, CDR2 SYDVKM. The CDR3 is 15 amino acids. The CDR3 loop reads CASRTQGVDNQPQHF. CDR3 sequence (DNA): TGTGCCAGCAGGACACAGGGGGTAGACAATCAGCCCCAGCATTTT. Together with reference TRBV28 and TRBJ1-5, the CDR3 gives the full variable domain: DVKVTQSSRYLVKRTGEKVFLECVQDMDHENMFWYRQDPGLGLRLIYFSYDVKMKEKGDIPEGYSVSREKKERFSLILESASTNQTSMYLCASRTQGVDNQPQHFGDGTRLSIL.